Sequencing of this T cell receptor beta chain was carried out in a study of cytomegalovirus exposure and HLA in healthy donors. This clone was picked up one time. Each donor was nominally healthy when sampled (though unrecorded immune exposures were likely). CDR3 length: 14 residues. The V gene's germline CDR1 is SGHTA and CDR2 FQGNSA. V was cut by 4 bases and J by 4 bases, with 12 bases left in between. Primers for the PCR totalled 60 Vbeta and 13 Jbeta. Using immunoSEQ multiplex PCR, the repertoire was profiled, and TCRdb retains in-frame clones only, with some absent. The repertoire includes 150,000 to 250,000 clones, 82% of them detected once, and 0.098% sits in the top ten.

This sequence joins TRBV7-2 and TRBJ2-3, with TRBD2 as a possible D gene (7 bases). The sequenced sample was PBMCs. This sequence originates from a boy between 2 and 10 years old in good health and CMV-seronegative. The chain's CDR3 is CASSYGGGADTQYF. CDR3 in DNA: TGTGCCAGCAGCTACGGCGGGGGCGCAGATACGCAGTATTTT.